This T cell receptor beta chain stems from a study of a mutant IDH1 vaccine in newly diagnosed glioma. V was pared by 0 bases and J by 4 bases, with 5 bases of the junction left unmatched. Germline V gives CDR1 SGHRS, CDR2 YFSETQ. The CDR3 contains 17 residues. The data were produced by immunoSEQ multiplex PCR, yet TCRdb's version contains in-frame clones alone and is incomplete. The table records tens of thousands of clones, about four fifths of them present only once. Stated time point: baseline, week 1 (first vaccination visit). Specified treatment: pre-vaccination baseline after standard-of-care therapy.

This chain connects TRBV5-1 to TRBJ2-3; the match to TRBD2 covers 13 bases. This clonotype was obtained from a middle-aged man with glioma. Some clones in this sample may be carry-over from other donors' samples. The source was PBMCs, collected from a glioma patient treated with radiotherapy, temozolomide or both. The CDR3 reads CASSLGLAGGSADTQYF. The CDR3, as DNA: TGCGCCAGCAGCTTGGGACTAGCGGGGGGATCCGCAGATACGCAGTATTTT.